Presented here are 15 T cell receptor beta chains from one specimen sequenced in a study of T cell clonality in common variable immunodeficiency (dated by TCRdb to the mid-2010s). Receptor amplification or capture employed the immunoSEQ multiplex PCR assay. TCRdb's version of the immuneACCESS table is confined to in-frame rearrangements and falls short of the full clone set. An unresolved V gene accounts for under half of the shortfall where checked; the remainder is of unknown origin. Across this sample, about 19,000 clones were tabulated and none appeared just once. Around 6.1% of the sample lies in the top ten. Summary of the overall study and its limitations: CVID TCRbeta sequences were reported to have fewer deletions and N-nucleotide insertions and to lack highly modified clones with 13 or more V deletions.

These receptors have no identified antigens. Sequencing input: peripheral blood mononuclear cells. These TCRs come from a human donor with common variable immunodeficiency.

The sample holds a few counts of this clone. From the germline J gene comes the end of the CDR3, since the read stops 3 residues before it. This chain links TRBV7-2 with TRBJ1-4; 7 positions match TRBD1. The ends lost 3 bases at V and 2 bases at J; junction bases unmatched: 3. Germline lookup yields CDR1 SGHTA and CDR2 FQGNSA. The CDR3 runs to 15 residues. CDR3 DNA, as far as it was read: TGTGCCAGCAGCTTGGCGGGACAGACTAATGAAAAA. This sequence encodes CASSLAGQTNEK. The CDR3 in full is CASSLAGQTNEKLFF.

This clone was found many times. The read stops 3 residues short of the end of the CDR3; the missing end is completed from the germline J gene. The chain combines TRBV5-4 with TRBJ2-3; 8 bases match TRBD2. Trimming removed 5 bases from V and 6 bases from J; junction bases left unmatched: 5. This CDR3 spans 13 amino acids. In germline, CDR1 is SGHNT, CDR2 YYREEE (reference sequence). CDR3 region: CASRGTSPDTQYF. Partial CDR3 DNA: TGTGCCAGCAGAGGGACTAGTCCCGATACG.

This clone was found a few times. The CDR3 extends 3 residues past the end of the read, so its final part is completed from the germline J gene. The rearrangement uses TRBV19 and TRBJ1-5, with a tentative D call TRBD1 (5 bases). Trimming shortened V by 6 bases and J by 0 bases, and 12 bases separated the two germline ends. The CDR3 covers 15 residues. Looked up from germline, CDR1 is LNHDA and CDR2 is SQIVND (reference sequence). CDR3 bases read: TGTGCCAGTAGCTCACAGGATAATAGCAATCAGCCC. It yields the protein CASSSQDNSNQP. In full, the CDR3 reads CASSSQDNSNQPQHF.

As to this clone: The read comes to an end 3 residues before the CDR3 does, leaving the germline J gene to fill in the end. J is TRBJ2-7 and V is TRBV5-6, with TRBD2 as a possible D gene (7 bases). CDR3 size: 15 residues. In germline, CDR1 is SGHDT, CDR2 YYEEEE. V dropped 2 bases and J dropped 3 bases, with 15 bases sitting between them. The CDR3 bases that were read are TGTGCCAGCAGCTTTTTGGGAGGGGGTATCTACGAG. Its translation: CASSFLGGGIYE. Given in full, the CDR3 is CASSFLGGGIYEQYF.

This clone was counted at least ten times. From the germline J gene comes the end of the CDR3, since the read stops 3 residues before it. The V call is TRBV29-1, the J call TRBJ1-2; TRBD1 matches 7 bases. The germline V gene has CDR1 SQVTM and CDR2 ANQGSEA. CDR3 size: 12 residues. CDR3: CSVSRDRVGYTF. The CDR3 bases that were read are TGCAGCGTTTCGCGGGACAGAGTGGGC.

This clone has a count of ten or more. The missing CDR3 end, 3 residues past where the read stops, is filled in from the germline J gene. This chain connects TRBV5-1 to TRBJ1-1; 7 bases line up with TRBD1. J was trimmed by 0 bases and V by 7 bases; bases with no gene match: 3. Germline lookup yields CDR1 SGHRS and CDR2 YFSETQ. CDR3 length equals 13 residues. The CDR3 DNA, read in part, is TGCGCCAGCCGACAGGGCGTGAACACTGAA. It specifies CASRQGVNTE. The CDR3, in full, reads CASRQGVNTEAFF.

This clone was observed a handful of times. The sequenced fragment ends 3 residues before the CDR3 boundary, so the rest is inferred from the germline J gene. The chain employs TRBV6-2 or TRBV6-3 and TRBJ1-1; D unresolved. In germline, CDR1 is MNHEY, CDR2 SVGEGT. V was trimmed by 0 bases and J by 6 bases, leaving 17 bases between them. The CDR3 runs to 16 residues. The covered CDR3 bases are TGTGCCAGCAGTTACTCGAGTGCCAGGCTTAGGGCTGAA. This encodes CASSYSSARLRAE. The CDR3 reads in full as CASSYSSARLRAEAFF.

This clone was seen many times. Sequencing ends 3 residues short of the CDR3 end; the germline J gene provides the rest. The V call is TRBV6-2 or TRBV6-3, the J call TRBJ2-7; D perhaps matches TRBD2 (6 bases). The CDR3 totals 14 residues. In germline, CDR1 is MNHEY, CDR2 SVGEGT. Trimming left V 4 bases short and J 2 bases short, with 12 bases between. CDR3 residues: CASSFGSGPYEQYF. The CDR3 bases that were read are TGTGCCAGCAGTTTCGGTAGCGGACCCTACGAG.

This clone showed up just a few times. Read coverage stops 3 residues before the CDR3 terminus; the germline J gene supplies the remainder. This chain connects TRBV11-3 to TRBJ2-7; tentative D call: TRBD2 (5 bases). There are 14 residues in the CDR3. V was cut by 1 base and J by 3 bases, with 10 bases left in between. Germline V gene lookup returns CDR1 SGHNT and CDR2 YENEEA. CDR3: CASSLAQRGYEQYF. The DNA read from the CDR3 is TGTGCCAGCAGCTTAGCCCAACGGGGCTACGAG.

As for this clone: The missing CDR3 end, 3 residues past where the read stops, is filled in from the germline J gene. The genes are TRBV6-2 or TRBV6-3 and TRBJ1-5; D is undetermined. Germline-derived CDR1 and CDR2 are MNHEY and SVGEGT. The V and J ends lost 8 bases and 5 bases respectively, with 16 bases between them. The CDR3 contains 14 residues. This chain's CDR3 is CASGGLRIYQPQHF. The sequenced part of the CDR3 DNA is TGTGCCAGCGGTGGACTTAGGATTTATCAGCCC.

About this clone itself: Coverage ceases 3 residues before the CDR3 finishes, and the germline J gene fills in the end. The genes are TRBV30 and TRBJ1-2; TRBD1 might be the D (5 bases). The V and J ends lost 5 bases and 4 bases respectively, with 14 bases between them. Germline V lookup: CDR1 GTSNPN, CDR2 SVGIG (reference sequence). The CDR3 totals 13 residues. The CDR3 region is CAWLGDSSYGYTF. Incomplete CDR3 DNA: TGTGCCTGGTTGGGGGACTCTTCCTATGGC.

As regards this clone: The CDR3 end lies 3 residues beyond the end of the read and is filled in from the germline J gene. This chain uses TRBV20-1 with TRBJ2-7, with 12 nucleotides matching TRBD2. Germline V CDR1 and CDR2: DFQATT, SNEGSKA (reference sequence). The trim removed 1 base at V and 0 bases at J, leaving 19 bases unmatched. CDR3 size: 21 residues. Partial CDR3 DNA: TGCAGTGCTAGAGGGTATGATAGGGCTAGCGGGAGGGCCCTGTACTCCTACGAG. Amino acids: CSARGYDRASGRALYSYE. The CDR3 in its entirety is CSARGYDRASGRALYSYEQYF.

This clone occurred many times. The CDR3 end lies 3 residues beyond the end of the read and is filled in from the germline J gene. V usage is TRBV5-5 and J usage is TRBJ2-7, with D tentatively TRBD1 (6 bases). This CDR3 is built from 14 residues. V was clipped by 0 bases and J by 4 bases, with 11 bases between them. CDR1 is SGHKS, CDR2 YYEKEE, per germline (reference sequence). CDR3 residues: CASSLGSRGYEQYF. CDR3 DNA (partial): TGTGCCAGCAGCTTGGGTTCCAGGGGTTACGAG.

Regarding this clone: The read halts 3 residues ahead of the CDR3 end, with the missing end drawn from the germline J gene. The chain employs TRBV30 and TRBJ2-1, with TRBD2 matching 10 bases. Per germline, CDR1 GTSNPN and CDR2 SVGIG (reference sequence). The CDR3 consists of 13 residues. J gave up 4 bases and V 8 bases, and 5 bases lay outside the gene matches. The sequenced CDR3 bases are TGTGCCGGTAGCGGGGGGTTTTACAATGAG. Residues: CAGSGGFYNE. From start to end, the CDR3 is CAGSGGFYNEQFF.

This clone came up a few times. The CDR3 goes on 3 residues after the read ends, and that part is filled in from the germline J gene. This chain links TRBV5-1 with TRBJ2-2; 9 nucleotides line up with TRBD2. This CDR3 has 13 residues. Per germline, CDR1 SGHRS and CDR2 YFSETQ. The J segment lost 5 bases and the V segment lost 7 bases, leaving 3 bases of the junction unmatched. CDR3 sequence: CASVGLATGELFF. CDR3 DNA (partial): TGCGCCAGCGTAGGACTAGCGACCGGGGAG.